A single sample gave rise to the 21 T cell receptor beta chains below, sequenced in a study of T cell changes during pregnancy in multiple sclerosis (dated by TCRdb to about 2019). Libraries were built with the immunoSEQ multiplex PCR assay. TCRdb took this table from immuneACCESS and kept in-frame rearrangements with V and J called. Such tables lack part of the clones; where checked against another copy, unresolved V genes explain under half of the gap, and the rest is unexplained. This sample holds some 55,000 clones; 80% to 90% were observed only once. Approximately 5.3% of the sample comes from the top ten. Sequencing was carried out using peripheral blood from another person, used as feeder cells. The source is a human donor whose cells served as feeder cells for cultures in a pregnancy study.

This clone was picked up one time. This chain joins TRBV11-2 and TRBJ1-1, with D uncertain. The V end was cut by 4 bases, the J end by 2 bases, with 8 bases between. CDR3 size: 13 residues. Germline lookup yields CDR1 SGHAT and CDR2 FQNNGV. CDR3 amino acids: CASSSSVNTEAFF. The CDR3 nucleotides are TGTGCCAGCAGCTCCTCTGTCAACACTGAAGCTTTCTTT.

The chain combines TRBV5-1 with TRBJ2-3, with TRBD1 identical over 9 bases. V lost 2 bases and J lost 2; bases outside the gene matches: 6. Germline loops: CDR1 SGHRS, CDR2 YFSETQ. The CDR3 loop spans 16 amino acids. The CDR3 DNA sequence: TGCGCCAGCAGCTTTCCCGGGACAGGGAACACAGATACGCAGTATTTT. It specifies CASSFPGTGNTDTQYF.

This chain uses TRBV12-5 with TRBJ1-3, with 9 bases that match TRBD1. The germline V gene encodes CDR1 LGHNT and CDR2 FRNRAP. V lost 2 bases, J lost 3 bases, and 11 bases stayed unmatched. This CDR3 is built from 18 residues. The CDR3 bases are TGTGCTAGTGGTTTGCCCAACCACAGGGGGCAGTATGGAAACACCATATATTTT. Its translation: CASGLPNHRGQYGNTIYF.

The chain combines TRBV4-2 with TRBJ2-7; D is possibly TRBD1 or TRBD2 (5 bases each). CDR3 length: 20 residues. Between the trimmed V and J ends, which lost 0 bases and 2 bases, there was a span of 26 bases. Germline V gives CDR1 LGHNA, CDR2 YNFKEQ. CDR3: CASSQDLGASAALPPYEQYF. In DNA form, the CDR3 reads TGTGCCAGCAGCCAAGATCTCGGGGCATCAGCCGCCCTTCCCCCCTACGAGCAGTACTTC.

The V gene is TRBV28, the J gene TRBJ2-1; D ambiguous. Germline V gives CDR1 MDHEN, CDR2 SYDVKM. This CDR3 contains 14 residues. V was cut by 7 bases and J by 6 bases, with 16 bases left in between. CDR3 in DNA: TGTGCCAGCAACCGACAAGCGAGGCCCAATGAGCAGTTCTTC. Residues: CASNRQARPNEQFF.

The chain is built from TRBV27 and TRBJ1-2, with TRBD1 identical over 7 bases. Germline values: CDR1 MNHEY, CDR2 SMNVEV (reference sequence). V gave up 6 bases and J gave up 6 bases; unmatched junction bases: 4. This CDR3 region has 12 residues. The DNA for the CDR3 is TGTGCCAGCAGAGACAGGGTAGATGGCTACACCTTC. It specifies CASRDRVDGYTF.

This chain joins TRBV5-4 and TRBJ2-7, with D tentatively TRBD1 (6 bases). The germline CDR1 and CDR2 sequences are SGHNT and YYREEE (reference sequence). The CDR3 spans 16 residues. Trimming stripped 2 bases from V and 3 bases from J, with 18 bases between. CDR3 bases: TGTGCCAGCAGCTTAGGGACACCCCTTAATAACTACGAGCAGTACTTC. Translating gives CASSLGTPLNNYEQYF.

The J gene is TRBJ1-1, the V gene TRBV2; D is perhaps TRBD1 (6 bases). The germline V gene encodes CDR1 SNHLY and CDR2 FYNNEI. V was cut by 1 base and J by 8 bases, with 11 bases left in between. The CDR3 loop spans 13 amino acids. In DNA, the CDR3 is TGTGCCAGCAGTGAAGTCAAGGGGGGCGAAGCTTTCTTT. It specifies CASSEVKGGEAFF.

In this sample, this clone turned up once. The rearrangement links TRBV9 to TRBJ2-7, with 9 bases lining up with TRBD1. The V gene's germline CDR1 is SGDLS and CDR2 YYNGEE. V dropped 0 bases and J dropped 7; count of bases not matched to a gene: 5. The length of the CDR3 is 14 residues. CDR3 in amino acids: CASSVGGQGVEQYF. Here the CDR3 DNA reads TGTGCCAGCAGCGTAGGGGGACAGGGTGTGGAGCAGTACTTC.

The DNA of the CDR3 is TGCAGCGTTACGACTGGGCACAATGAGCAGTTCTTC. It specifies CSVTTGHNEQFF. The gene calls are TRBV29-1 and TRBJ2-1; D unclear. Germline CDR1 and CDR2: SQVTM and ANQGSEA. Trimming removed 5 bases at V and 5 bases at J, with 10 bases between. This CDR3 contains 12 residues.

This clone was found once. J is TRBJ1-5 and V is TRBV25-1; D not certain. This CDR3 is 16 amino acids long. Per germline, CDR1 MGHDK and CDR2 SYGVNS. Trimming left V 3 bases short and J 1 base short, with 13 bases between. The CDR3 nucleotides are TGTGCCAGCAGTGATGGTAGGGTAAGGAGCAATCAGCCCCAGCATTTT. It encodes CASSDGRVRSNQPQHF.

This clone was counted between two and nine times. The chain carries TRBV19 and TRBJ1-1; TRBD1 matches 7 bases. Trimming took 4 bases from V and 4 from J; bases not matched to a gene: 3. The germline V gene has CDR1 LNHDA and CDR2 SQIVND (reference sequence). The length of the CDR3 is 13 residues. Here the CDR3 reads CASSRQGPTEAFF. CDR3 DNA sequence: TGTGCCAGTAGTAGACAGGGCCCCACTGAAGCTTTCTTT.

This clone appeared a few times. Here the CDR3 reads CAWIPLADGGFF. CDR3 DNA: TGTGCCTGGATTCCTCTAGCAGATGGGGGGTTCTTC. The chain combines TRBV30 with TRBJ2-1; tentatively, D is TRBD1 or TRBD2 (5 bases each). The V gene lost 4 bases and the J gene lost 15 bases, with 19 bases spanning the gap. Germline V CDR1 and CDR2: GTSNPN, SVGIG (reference sequence). The CDR3 extends over 12 amino acids.

This rearrangement joins TRBV7-6 to TRBJ1-2; 8 bases map to TRBD1. The CDR3 has 16 residues. CDR1 and CDR2 (germline): SGHVS, FNYEAQ. The V gene end was trimmed by 5 bases and the J gene end by 8 bases; junction bases not matched to a gene: 16. Written as DNA, the CDR3 is TGTGCCAGCAGCCAGTACCAAAAGGGACAGGATGGAGGCTACACCTTC. This translates into CASSQYQKGQDGGYTF.

J is TRBJ2-1 and V is TRBV7-8, with 9 bases identical to TRBD2. CDR1 is SGHVS and CDR2 is FQNEAQ in the germline V gene. The ends lost 1 base at V and 2 bases at J; junction bases unmatched: 6. This CDR3 is built from 17 residues. In DNA form, the CDR3 reads TGTGCCAGCAGCTTAGGGTTTAGCGGGGGACCCTACAATGAGCAGTTCTTC. Encoded protein: CASSLGFSGGPYNEQFF.

The chain couples TRBV5-6 to TRBJ2-2; 8 bases are shared with TRBD1. V dropped 0 bases and J dropped 8; count of bases not matched to a gene: 15. This CDR3 is built from 18 residues. Germline V gene sequence: CDR1 SGHDT, CDR2 YYEEEE. The CDR3 reads CASSLVIGDQGAQGELFF. CDR3 bases: TGTGCCAGCAGCTTGGTTATTGGGGACCAGGGGGCGCAGGGGGAGCTGTTTTTT.

This chain uses TRBV30 with TRBJ1-6; D remains unclear. The CDR3 consists of 11 residues. Trimming pared 1 base from V and 15 bases from J, leaving 10 bases between. From germline, CDR1 is GTSNPN and CDR2 SVGIG (reference sequence). CDR3 nucleotide sequence: TGTGCCTGGAGTGACATGACGAGCCTCCACTTT. Translation gives CAWSDMTSLHF.

The rearrangement uses TRBV2 and TRBJ2-1; D not certain. The germline V gene encodes CDR1 SNHLY and CDR2 FYNNEI. Trimming took off 4 bases at V and 10 bases at J, with 8 bases between the two ends. This CDR3 region has 11 residues. DNA for the CDR3: TGTGCCAGCAGTGTGATGAGGGAGCAGTTCTTC. It specifies CASSVMREQFF.

Only a few counts were recorded for this clone. The chain links TRBV2 to TRBJ2-7; D is undetermined. Germline lookup yields CDR1 SNHLY and CDR2 FYNNEI. V lost 8 bases and J lost 1, with 15 bases in between. The CDR3 totals 14 residues. The CDR3 nucleotides read TGTGCCAGCCGCGCCGTGGGGTATTCCTACGAGCAGTACTTC. Translated: CASRAVGYSYEQYF.

CDR3 nucleotide sequence: TGTGCCAGAAGCAGGAGGACAGGGGTCACAGATACGCAGTATTTT. This sequence encodes CARSRRTGVTDTQYF. This chain connects TRBV5-3 to TRBJ2-3, with 9 bases identical to TRBD1. TRBV5-3 carries the ORF label, with uncertain function. The CDR3 extends over 15 amino acids. J lost 2 bases, V lost 4 bases, and 5 bases had no gene match.

This clone turned up a few times. V and J are TRBV7-2 and TRBJ2-7; a weak D match, TRBD2 (5 bases). Deletions cut 1 base from V and 4 bases from J, with 17 bases between. Germline CDR1 and CDR2: SGHTA and FQGNSA. The CDR3 has 16 residues. The CDR3 sequence is CASSLVAGWESYEQYF. The CDR3 DNA follows: TGTGCCAGCAGCTTAGTTGCAGGATGGGAGTCTTACGAGCAGTACTTC.